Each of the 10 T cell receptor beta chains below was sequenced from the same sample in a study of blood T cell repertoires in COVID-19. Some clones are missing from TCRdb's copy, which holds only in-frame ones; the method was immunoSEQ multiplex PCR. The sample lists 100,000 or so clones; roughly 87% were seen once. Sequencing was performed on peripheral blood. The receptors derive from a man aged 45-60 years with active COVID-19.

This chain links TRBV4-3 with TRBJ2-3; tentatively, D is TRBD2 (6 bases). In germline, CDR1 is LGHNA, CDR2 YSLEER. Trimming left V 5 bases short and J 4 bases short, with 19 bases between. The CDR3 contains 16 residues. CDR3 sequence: CASSGGANNNADTQYF. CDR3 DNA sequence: TGCGCCAGCAGCGGAGGGGCCAATAATAACGCAGATACGCAGTATTTT.

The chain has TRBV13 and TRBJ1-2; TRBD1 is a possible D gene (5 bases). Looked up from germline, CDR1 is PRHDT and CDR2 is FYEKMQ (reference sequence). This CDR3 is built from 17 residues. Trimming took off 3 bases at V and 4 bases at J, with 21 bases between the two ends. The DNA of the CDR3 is TGTGCCAGCAGCTTGGGTGCGGGGCCAACACTACCCTATGGCTACACCTTC. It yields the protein CASSLGAGPTLPYGYTF.

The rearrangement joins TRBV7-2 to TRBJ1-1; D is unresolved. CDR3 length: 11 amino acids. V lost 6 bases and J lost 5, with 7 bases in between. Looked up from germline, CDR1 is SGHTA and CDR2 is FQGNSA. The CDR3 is CASRSGTEAFF. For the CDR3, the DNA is TGTGCCAGCAGATCGGGGACTGAAGCTTTCTTT.

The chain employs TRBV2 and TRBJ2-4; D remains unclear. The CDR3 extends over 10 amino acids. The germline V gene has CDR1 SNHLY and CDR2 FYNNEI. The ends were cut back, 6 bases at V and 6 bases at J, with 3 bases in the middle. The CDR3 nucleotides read TGTGCCAGCAGCTCAAACATTCAGTACTTC. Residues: CASSSNIQYF.

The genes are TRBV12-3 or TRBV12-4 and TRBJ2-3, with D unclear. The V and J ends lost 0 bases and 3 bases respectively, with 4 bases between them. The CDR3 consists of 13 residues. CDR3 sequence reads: CASSLAKTDTQYF. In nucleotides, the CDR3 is TGTGCCAGCAGTTTAGCCAAAACAGATACGCAGTATTTT.

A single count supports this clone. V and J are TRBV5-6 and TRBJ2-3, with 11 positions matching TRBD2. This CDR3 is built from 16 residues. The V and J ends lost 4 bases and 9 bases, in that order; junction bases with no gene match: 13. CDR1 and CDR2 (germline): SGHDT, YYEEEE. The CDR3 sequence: CASSDRTSGLWGTQYF. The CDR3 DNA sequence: TGTGCCAGCAGCGATCGGACTAGCGGGCTTTGGGGGACGCAGTATTTT. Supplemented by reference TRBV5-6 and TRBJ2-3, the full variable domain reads DAGVTQSPTHLIKTRGQQVTLRCSPKSGHDTVSWYQQALGQGPQFIFQYYEEEERQRGNFPDRFSGHQFPNYSSELNVNALLLGDSALYLCASSDRTSGLWGTQYFGPGTRLTVL.

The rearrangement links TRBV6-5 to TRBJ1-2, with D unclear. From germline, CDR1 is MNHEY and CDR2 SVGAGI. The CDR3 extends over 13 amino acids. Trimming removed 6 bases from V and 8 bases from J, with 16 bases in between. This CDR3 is CASRYSSGGGYTF. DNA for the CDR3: TGTGCCAGCAGGTATTCATCCGGCGGAGGCTACACCTTC.

CDR3 DNA sequence: TGTGCCAGCACCCGACAGGGGGCGCCGTTAGATACGCAGTATTTT. Protein product: CASTRQGAPLDTQYF. The chain joins TRBV5-5 to TRBJ2-3; 10 nucleotides match TRBD1. V dropped 6 bases and J dropped 5; count of bases not matched to a gene: 9. Germline V CDR1 and CDR2: SGHKS, YYEKEE (reference sequence). The CDR3 is 15 residues long. Filled out from reference TRBV5-5 and TRBJ2-3, the complete variable domain reads DAGVTQSPTHLIKTRGQQVTLRCSPISGHKSVSWYQQVLGQGPQFIFQYYEKEERGRGNFPDRFSARQFPNYSSELNVNALLLGDSALYLCASTRQGAPLDTQYFGPGTRLTVL.

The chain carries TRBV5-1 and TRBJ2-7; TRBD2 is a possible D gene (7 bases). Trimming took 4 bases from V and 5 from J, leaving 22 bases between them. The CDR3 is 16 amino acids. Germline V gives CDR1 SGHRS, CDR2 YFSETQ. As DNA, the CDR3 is TGCGCCAGCAGCCCACGGGGCGGGGGCGAAAAGAACGAGCAGTACTTC. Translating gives CASSPRGGGEKNEQYF.

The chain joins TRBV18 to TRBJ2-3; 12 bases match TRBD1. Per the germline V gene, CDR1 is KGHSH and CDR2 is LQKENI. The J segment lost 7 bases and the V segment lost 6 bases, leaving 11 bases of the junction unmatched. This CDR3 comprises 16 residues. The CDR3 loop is CASSRLRDRGRYTQYF. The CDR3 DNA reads TGTGCCAGCTCTCGCCTCCGGGACAGGGGGCGGTATACGCAGTATTTT. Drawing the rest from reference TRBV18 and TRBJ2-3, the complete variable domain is NAGVMQNPRHLVRRRGQEARLRCSPMKGHSHVYWYRQLPEEGLKFMVYLQKENIIDESGMPKERFSAEFPKEGPSILRIQQVVRGDSAAYFCASSRLRDRGRYTQYFGPGTRLTVL.